Sequencing of this T cell receptor (beta chain) was carried out in a study of Ad26.COV2.S vaccination and SARS-CoV-2 variants. Study information: Donor participated within the Ad26.COV2.S arm of the COV1001 trial.

The method was immunoSEQ multiplex PCR; TCRdb's version includes in-frame clones alone and lacks a portion of them. The table records 400,000 to 450,000 clones, about 92% of them present only once. Sample treatment: approximately 18 received Ad26.COV2.S at low or high dose, single or two shots; several received placebo; per-sample allocation not given. Collection of the samples took place on day 63 after the first injection of vaccine or placebo. This sequence was found in a person aged 18-60 years who received the Ad26.COV2.S COVID-19 vaccine or a placebo. Sequencing was performed on peripheral blood, taken in a trial of Ad26.COV2.S vaccine versus placebo.

CDR3 bases: TGTGCCACCAGCAGAGGGGTAGGAGACTCCTACAATGAGCAGTTCTTC. It encodes CATSRGVGDSYNEQFF. V is TRBV15 and J is TRBJ2-1, with no clear D. The germline V gene encodes CDR1 LNHNV and CDR2 YYDKDF (reference sequence). The CDR3 loop spans 16 amino acids. Trimming removed 1 base from V and 0 bases from J, with 10 bases in between.